The TCR beta chain under discussion was sequenced for a study of graft-versus-host responses after intestinal transplantation (dated by TCRdb to the early 2020s). About the full investigation: The transplants that recipients received were multivisceral, liver-intestinal, or isolated intestinal. A peak of at least 4% donor T cells among recipient peripheral blood mononuclear cells was the definition used for donor T cell macrochimerism. Samples from a few later patients were sequenced in-house on an Illumina MiSeq with MiXCR processing rather than by the commercial service. Bulk TCR-beta CDR3 sequencing was used to track graft-versus-host and host-versus-graft alloreactive T cell clones in the graft, circulation and bone marrow after intestinal transplantation. Alloreactive clones were identified by sequencing pre-transplant mixed lymphocyte reaction products and comparing them with unstimulated pre-transplant donor and recipient T cells. Of the approximately 25 intestinal transplant recipients enrolled in the cohort, one of whom was a retransplant, 3 patients without pretransplant specimens were excluded. Anti-thymocyte globulin induction was given to all recipients, followed by maintenance tacrolimus and steroids for 2 to 3 years.

Library method: the immunoSEQ multiplex PCR assay. Adaptive Biotechnologies carried out high-throughput TCR-beta CDR3 sequencing of genomic DNA for most patients. Turning to the authors' computational methods: Adaptive's ImmunoSEQ software supplied the TCR sequencing data for under 20 patients, while MiXCR and VDJtools were used to process a few other patients. CDR3 nucleotide sequences shared by donor and recipient were removed because the origin of these sequences could not be assigned. To count as alloreactive, a clone needed at least 2-fold expansion over unstimulated cells and a minimum CFSE-low frequency of 0.002% (template counts) or 0.001% (read counts). A clone was considered mappable if detected in the sequenced pre-transplant spleen, lymph node, or MLR CFSE-low populations of the donor or recipient. Cumulative frequency of alloreactive clones was calculated as a percentage of all sequences weighted by copy number. TCRdb re-hosts the immuneACCESS table, in-frame sequences only. Its copies lack some clones; in the studies checked, an unresolved V gene accounts for under half of them, and the cause for the rest is not known. V and J calls and clone size follow that table, whereas D and trimming were derived from the DNA. The sample table lists 20,000 or so clones, around 81% of them with a count of one. Around 3.3% of the sample comes from the top ten.

This clone was recorded only once. Its antigen is unknown. One base away there is no much larger clone; base qualities are not given. The study at large found these results: GvH clones were found in recipient bone marrow, and some of the GvH clones appeared earlier in ileal mucosa or blood, which is consistent with an intestinal mucosal origin. High GvH to HvG T cell clonal ratios were observed in the allografts of patients with donor T cell macrochimerism. Early after transplant, peak levels of circulating GvH clones were found to be associated with declines in HvG clones. The relatively low number and heterogeneity of intestinal transplant patients limited the conclusions.

Dithiothreitol, EDTA incubations and collagenase D digestion were used to isolate intraepithelial and lamina propria lymphocytes from graft specimens. Bulk TCR-beta sequencing was performed on serial intestinal graft biopsy specimens collected as late as 600 days after transplant. Counted from cysteine to phenylalanine, this CDR3 has 17 amino acids. The DNA shown is the 51-base CDR3, in frame from base 1. CDR1 and CDR2 (MNHEY, SMNVEV) derive from the germline V gene (reference sequence). V is cut back by 4 bases and J by 2 bases, with 13 bases in the junction unmatched. The sequence links TRBV27 to TRBJ1-2, and TRBD1 aligns with 7 junction nucleotides. The sequence came from a human patient who received an intestinal transplant, so some T cells may come from the graft donor. The sequencing used ileum tissue, collected 12 days after intestinal transplant. The DNA sequence reads TGTGCCAGCAGTTCGAACCTCGACAGGGTTGCAAACTATGGCTACACCTTC. It codes for CASSSNLDRVANYGYTF.